This TCR beta chain was captured by sequencing in a study of beta chain features in type 1 diabetes. Overall study context: Healthy donors and patients had similar age, gender and cell yields. Study-wide points: Shortening that was moderate but significant affected the TCRB CDR3s of Type 1 diabetes patients in all four CD4+ subsets. PCR might favor shorter templates, but any such skew would affect patients and controls equally. Naive, central memory and Treg TCRB repertoires appeared more alike in patients than in healthy donors.

This clone was seen at least ten times. The target antigen is unknown. This CDR3 comprises 12 residues. Germline assignment: CDR1 SNHLY and CDR2 FYNNEI. Trimming cost V 8 bases and J 8 bases, with 13 bases left between them. Of the isolated RNA, all was reverse transcribed, and so the sequenced material was expressed TCRB transcripts. Assay used: immunoSEQ multiplex PCR; TCRdb lists only in-frame clones, some missing. The sample has over 300,000 clones; 9.3% are singletons. What was sequenced was central memory CD4+ T cells from blood. The TCR was taken from a man in his thirties or forties with type 1 diabetes. The chain has TRBV2 and TRBJ2-4, with D possibly being TRBD1 (6 bases). The CDR3 nucleotides read TGTGCCAGCGATTTATCAGGGGACATTCAGTACTTC. Translating gives CASDLSGDIQYF.